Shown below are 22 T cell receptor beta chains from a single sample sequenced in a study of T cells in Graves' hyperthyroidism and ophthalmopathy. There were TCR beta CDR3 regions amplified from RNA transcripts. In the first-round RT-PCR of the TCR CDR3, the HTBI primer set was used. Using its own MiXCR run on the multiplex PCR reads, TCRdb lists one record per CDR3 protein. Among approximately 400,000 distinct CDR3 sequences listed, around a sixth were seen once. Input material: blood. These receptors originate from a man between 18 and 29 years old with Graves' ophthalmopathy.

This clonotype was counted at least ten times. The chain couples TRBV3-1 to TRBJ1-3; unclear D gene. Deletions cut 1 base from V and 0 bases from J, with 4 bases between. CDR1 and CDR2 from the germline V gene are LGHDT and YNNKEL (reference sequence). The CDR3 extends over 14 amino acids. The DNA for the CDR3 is TGTGCCAGCAGCCAAGTTTACTCTGGAAACACCATATATTTT. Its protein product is CASSQVYSGNTIYF.

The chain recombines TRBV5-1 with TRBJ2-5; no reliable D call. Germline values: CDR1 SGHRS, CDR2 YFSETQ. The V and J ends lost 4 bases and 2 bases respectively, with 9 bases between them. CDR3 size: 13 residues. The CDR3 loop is CASSGWGQETQYF. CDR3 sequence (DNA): TGCGCCAGCAGCGGCTGGGGACAAGAGACCCAGTACTTC.

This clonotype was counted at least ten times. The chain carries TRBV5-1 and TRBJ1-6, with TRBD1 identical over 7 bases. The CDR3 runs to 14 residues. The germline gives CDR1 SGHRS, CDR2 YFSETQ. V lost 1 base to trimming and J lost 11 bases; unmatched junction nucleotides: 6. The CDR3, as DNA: TGCGCCAGCAGCTTGTCTCAGGGGGATCCACCCCTCCACTTT. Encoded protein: CASSLSQGDPPLHF.

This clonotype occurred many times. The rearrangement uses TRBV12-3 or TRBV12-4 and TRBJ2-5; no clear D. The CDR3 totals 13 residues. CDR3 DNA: TGTGCGTCGGCTTCCACCCGAGAGGAGACCCAGTACTTC. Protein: CASASTREETQYF.

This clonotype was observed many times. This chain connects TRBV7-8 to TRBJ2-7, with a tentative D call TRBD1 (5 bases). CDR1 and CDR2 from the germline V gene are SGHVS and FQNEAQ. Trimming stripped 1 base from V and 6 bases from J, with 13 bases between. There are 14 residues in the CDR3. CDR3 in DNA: TGTGCCAGCAGCTTAGACCAGGGTACGGGCGAGCAGTACTTC. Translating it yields CASSLDQGTGEQYF.

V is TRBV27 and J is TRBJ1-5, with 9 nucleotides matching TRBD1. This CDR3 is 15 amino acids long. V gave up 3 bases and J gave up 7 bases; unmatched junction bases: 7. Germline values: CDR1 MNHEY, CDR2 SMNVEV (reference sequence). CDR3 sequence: CASSFGTGRDQPQHF. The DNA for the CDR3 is TGTGCCAGCAGTTTCGGGACAGGGAGGGACCAGCCCCAGCATTTT.

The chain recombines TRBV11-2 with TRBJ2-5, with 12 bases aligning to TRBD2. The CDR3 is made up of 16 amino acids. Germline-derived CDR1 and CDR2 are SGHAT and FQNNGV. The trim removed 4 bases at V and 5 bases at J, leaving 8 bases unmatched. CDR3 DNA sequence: TGTGCCAGCAGCTCGGGACTAGCGGGCAATTCGGAGACCCAGTACTTC. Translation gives CASSSGLAGNSETQYF. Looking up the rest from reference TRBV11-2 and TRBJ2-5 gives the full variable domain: EAGVAQSPRYKIIEKRQSVAFWCNPISGHATLYWYQQILGQGPKLLIQFQNNGVVDDSQLPKDRFSAERLKGVDSTLKIQPAKLEDSAVYLCASSSGLAGNSETQYFGPGTRLLVL.

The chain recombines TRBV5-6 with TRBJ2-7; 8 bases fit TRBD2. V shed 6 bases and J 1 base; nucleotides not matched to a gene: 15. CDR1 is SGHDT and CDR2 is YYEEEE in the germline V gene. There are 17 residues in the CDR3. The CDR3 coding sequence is TGTGCCAGCACCCCCATGGCAGGGCGGGGGGAGTCCTACGAGCAGTACTTC. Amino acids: CASTPMAGRGESYEQYF.

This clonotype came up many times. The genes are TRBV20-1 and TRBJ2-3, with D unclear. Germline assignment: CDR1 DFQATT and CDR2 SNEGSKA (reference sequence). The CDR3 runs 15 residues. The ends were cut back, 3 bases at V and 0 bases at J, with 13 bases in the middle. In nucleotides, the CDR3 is TGCAGTGCTAGTATCCCCTCGACTAGCACAGATACGCAGTATTTT. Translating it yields CSASIPSTSTDTQYF.

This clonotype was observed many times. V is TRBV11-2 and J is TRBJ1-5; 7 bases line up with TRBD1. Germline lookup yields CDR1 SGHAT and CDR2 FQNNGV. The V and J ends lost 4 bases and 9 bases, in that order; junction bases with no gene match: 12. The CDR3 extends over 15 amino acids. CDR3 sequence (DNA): TGTGCCAGCAGCTCCAGACAGGGCCCTACATCGCCCCAGCATTTT. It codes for CASSSRQGPTSPQHF.

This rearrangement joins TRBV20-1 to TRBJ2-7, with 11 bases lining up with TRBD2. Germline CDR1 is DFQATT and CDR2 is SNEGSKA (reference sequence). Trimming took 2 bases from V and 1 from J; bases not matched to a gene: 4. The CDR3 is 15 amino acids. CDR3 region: CSARKLAGASYEQYF. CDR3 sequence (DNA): TGCAGTGCTAGAAAACTAGCGGGAGCGTCCTACGAGCAGTACTTC.

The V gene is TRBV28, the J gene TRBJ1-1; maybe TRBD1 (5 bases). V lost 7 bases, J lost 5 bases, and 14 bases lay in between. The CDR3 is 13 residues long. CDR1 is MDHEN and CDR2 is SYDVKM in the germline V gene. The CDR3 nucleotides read TGTGCCAGCATCGGGGCTTGGAGGACTGAAGCTTTCTTT. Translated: CASIGAWRTEAFF.

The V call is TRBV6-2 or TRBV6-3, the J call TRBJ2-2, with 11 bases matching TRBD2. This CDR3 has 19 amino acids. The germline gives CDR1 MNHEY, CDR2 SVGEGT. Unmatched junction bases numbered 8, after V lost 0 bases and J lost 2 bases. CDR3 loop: CASSYSGGLAVINTGELFF. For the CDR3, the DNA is TGTGCCAGCAGTTACTCGGGGGGACTAGCGGTGATCAACACCGGGGAGCTGTTTTTT.

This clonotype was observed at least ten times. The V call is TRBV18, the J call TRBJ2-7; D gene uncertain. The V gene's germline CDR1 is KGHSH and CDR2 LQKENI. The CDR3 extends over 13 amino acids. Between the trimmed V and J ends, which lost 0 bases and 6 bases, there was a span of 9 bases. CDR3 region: CASSPPIQSEQYF. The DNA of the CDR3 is TGTGCCAGCTCACCACCGATACAGTCCGAGCAGTACTTC.

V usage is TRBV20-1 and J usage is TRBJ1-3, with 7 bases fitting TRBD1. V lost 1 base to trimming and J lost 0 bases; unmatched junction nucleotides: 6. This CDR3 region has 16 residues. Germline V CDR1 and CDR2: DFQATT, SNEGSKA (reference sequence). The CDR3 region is CSARGTGTDSGNTIYF. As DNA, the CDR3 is TGCAGTGCTAGAGGAACCGGGACAGACTCTGGAAACACCATATATTTT.

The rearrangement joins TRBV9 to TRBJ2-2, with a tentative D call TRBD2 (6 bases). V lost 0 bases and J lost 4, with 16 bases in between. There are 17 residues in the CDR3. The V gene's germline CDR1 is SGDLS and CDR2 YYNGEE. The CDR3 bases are TGTGCCAGCAGCGTAGGACGGGGAGGCTGGAGCACCGGGGAGCTGTTTTTT. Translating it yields CASSVGRGGWSTGELFF.

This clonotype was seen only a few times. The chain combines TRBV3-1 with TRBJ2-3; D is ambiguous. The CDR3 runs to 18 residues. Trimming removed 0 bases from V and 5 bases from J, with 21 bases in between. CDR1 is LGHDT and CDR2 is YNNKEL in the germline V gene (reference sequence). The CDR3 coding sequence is TGTGCCAGCAGCCAAGATCGATGGCATTGGGCTATCCGAGATACGCAGTATTTT. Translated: CASSQDRWHWAIRDTQYF.

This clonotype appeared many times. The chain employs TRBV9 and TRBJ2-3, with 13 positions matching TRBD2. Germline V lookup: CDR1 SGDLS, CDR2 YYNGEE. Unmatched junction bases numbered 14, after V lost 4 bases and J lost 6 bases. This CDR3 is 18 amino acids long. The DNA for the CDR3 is TGTGCCAGCAGCCCAACTAGCGGGGGGGAAACTTTGCCGGATACGCAGTATTTT. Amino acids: CASSPTSGGETLPDTQYF.

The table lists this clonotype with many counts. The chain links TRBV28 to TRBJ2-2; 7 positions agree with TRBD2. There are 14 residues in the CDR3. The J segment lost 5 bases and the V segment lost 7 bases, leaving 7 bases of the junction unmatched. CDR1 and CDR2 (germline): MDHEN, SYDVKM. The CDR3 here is CASKSLAETGELFF. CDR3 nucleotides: TGTGCCAGCAAGTCGCTAGCGGAGACCGGGGAGCTGTTTTTT.

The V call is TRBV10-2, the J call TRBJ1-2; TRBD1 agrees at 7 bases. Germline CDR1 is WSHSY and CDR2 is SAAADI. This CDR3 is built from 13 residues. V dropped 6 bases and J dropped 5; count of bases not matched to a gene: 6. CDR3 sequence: CASRDPGGYGYTF. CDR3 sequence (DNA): TGCGCCAGCAGGGACCCAGGGGGATATGGCTACACCTTC.

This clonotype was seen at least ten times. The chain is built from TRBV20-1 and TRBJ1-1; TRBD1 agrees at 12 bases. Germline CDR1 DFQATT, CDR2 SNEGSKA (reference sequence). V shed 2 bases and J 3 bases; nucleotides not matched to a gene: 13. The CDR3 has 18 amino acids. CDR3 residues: CSARPLPGQGAIYTEAFF. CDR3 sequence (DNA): TGCAGTGCTAGACCACTCCCGGGACAGGGGGCTATTTACACTGAAGCTTTCTTT.

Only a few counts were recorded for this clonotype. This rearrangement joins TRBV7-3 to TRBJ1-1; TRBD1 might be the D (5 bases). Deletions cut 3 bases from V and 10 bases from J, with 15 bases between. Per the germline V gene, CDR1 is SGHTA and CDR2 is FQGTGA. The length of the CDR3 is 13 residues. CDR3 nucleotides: TGTGCCAGCAGCTTGCTCCAGGGTGGGCCAGCTTTCTTT. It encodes CASSLLQGGPAFF.